Given below is one T cell receptor beta chain in context. What it binds is unknown. This record comes from a study of cytomegalovirus exposure and HLA in healthy donors. Whole-study findings and limits: Reports indicated that the classifier achieved high specificity and sensitivity in diagnosing cytomegalovirus status. Associated with cytomegalovirus, according to the listing, were 150 to 200 TCR beta chains. In vitro experiments confirmed that three CMV-associated chains were specific for CMV antigens.

The study drew the donors from its approximately 110-subject validation cohort, separate from the roughly 700-subject first cohort. The method was immunoSEQ multiplex PCR; TCRdb's version includes in-frame clones alone and lacks a portion of them. The table lists 200,000 to 300,000 clones, more than 75% of them singletons. V gave up 3 bases and J gave up 4 bases, with 13 bases separating them. The V gene's germline CDR1 is SGHRS and CDR2 YFSETQ. The CDR3 runs to 14 residues. The sample consisted of PBMCs. V is TRBV5-1 and J is TRBJ1-1; unclear D gene. The source is a man aged 18 to 29 in good health and CMV-seronegative. The CDR3 DNA sequence: TGCGCCAGCAGCTCTTTGCGCGGCAGCACTGAAGCTTTCTTT. It yields the protein CASSSLRGSTEAFF.